What follows are 19 T cell receptor beta chains derived from one specimen sequenced in a study of identical twins. One entry per CDR3 protein, called by TCRdb with MiXCR from the 5' RACE reads. The sample carries 1.5 million to 2 million distinct CDR3 sequences, under 35% recorded once. The sample comprised cord blood. The receptors originated from a newborn girl in good health.

This chain links TRBV5-6 with TRBJ2-3; D possibly uses TRBD1 or TRBD2 (5 bases each). V lost 3 bases to trimming and J lost 5 bases, with 13 bases between them. The CDR3 runs to 14 residues. CDR1 is SGHDT, CDR2 YYEEEE, per germline. CDR3 loop: CASSSGPILDTQYF. CDR3 nucleotide sequence: TGTGCCAGCAGCTCGGGACCTATTCTAGATACGCAGTATTTT.

This clonotype appeared a single time. The V and J genes are TRBV30 and TRBJ2-3, with D maybe TRBD2 (5 bases). Trimming stripped 0 bases from V and 6 bases from J, with 13 bases between. The CDR3 is 14 residues long. Germline loops: CDR1 GTSNPN, CDR2 SVGIG (reference sequence). The CDR3 sequence is CAWSVNMGGDTQYF. The DNA of the CDR3 is TGTGCCTGGAGTGTAAATATGGGCGGGGATACGCAGTATTTT.

V and J are TRBV3-1 and TRBJ1-1; D is possibly TRBD1 (5 bases). This CDR3 contains 16 residues. The germline gives CDR1 LGHDT, CDR2 YNNKEL (reference sequence). V dropped 1 base and J dropped 3 bases, with 15 bases sitting between them. CDR3 in amino acids: CASSQGTPPRHTEAFF. In nucleotides, the CDR3 is TGTGCCAGCAGCCAAGGGACACCTCCTCGGCACACTGAAGCTTTCTTT. The entire variable domain, with the rest obtained from reference TRBV3-1 and TRBJ1-1, is as follows: DTAVSQTPKYLVTQMGNDKSIKCEQNLGHDTMYWYKQDSKKFLKIMFSYNNKELIINETVPNRFSPKSPDKAHLNLHINSLELGDSAVYFCASSQGTPPRHTEAFFGQGTRLTVV.

This clonotype was seen more than once but under ten times. The J gene is TRBJ1-2, the V gene TRBV7-2; D perhaps matches TRBD1 (5 bases). The V gene lost 5 bases and the J gene lost 2 bases, with 12 bases spanning the gap. The CDR3 consists of 14 residues. Germline loops: CDR1 SGHTA, CDR2 FQGNSA. For the CDR3, the DNA is TGTGCCAGCAGCCATTCCGGGGCAAACTATGGCTACACCTTC. This translates into CASSHSGANYGYTF.

The V gene is TRBV9, the J gene TRBJ1-1; D possibly corresponds to TRBD1 (5 bases). Germline-derived CDR1 and CDR2 are SGDLS and YYNGEE. The CDR3 covers 15 residues. Trimming took 4 bases from V and 5 from J, leaving 18 bases between them. CDR3 residues: CASSPASAGWTEAFF. The CDR3 region has the DNA TGTGCCAGCAGCCCGGCGTCGGCAGGGTGGACTGAAGCTTTCTTT.

At least ten counts were recorded for this clonotype. The gene calls are TRBV24-1 and TRBJ2-6, with D uncertain. The CDR3 is 17 amino acids. V was clipped by 0 bases and J by 0 bases, with 8 bases between them. Germline values: CDR1 KGHDR, CDR2 SFDVKD. In DNA, the CDR3 is TGTGCCACCAGTGATTTGGAGTGCCCCTCTGGGGCCAACGTCCTGACTTTC. It translates to CATSDLECPSGANVLTF.

This clonotype was observed a handful of times. V usage is TRBV3-1 and J usage is TRBJ1-2; unclear D gene. Trimming pared 0 bases from V and 6 bases from J, leaving 23 bases between. The CDR3 is 18 amino acids. The V gene's germline CDR1 is LGHDT and CDR2 YNNKEL (reference sequence). DNA of the CDR3: TGTGCCAGCAGCCAAGAATACCCCTTTTCGAGGCTTGACCATGGCTACACCTTC. Amino acid sequence: CASSQEYPFSRLDHGYTF.

The chain carries TRBV20-1 and TRBJ2-4; D is perhaps TRBD1 (5 bases). Germline CDR1 and CDR2: DFQATT and SNEGSKA (reference sequence). This CDR3 is built from 14 residues. This CDR3 reads CSAAGKVAKNIQYF. For the CDR3, the DNA is TGCAGCGCCGCAGGGAAAGTGGCCAAAAACATTCAGTACTTC.

The chain recombines TRBV20-1 with TRBJ1-1, with a tentative D call TRBD1 (5 bases). The CDR3 is 14 amino acids. Trimming shortened V by 5 bases and J by 0 bases, and 13 bases separated the two germline ends. Germline CDR1 DFQATT, CDR2 SNEGSKA (reference sequence). The CDR3 nucleotides are TGCAGTGCTTCCCCAGGACACTTGAACACTGAAGCTTTCTTT. Amino acids: CSASPGHLNTEAFF.

About this clonotype itself: At one of its ends the junction is not consistent with the germline gene, which may arise from a read error. The rearrangement links TRBV12-3 or TRBV12-4 to TRBJ2-4; 12 bases map to TRBD2. The J call may not be correct, given that the DNA end is closer to TRBJ2-7. There are 15 residues in the CDR3. DNA for the CDR3: TGTGCCGGCAGCCTGACTAGCGGGGGTCCCTACGAGCAGTACTTC. Amino acids: CAGSLTSGGPYEQYF.

The chain carries TRBV2 and TRBJ1-1; 8 nucleotides match TRBD1. Looked up from germline, CDR1 is SNHLY and CDR2 is FYNNEI. The V gene end was trimmed by 6 bases and the J gene end by 4 bases; junction bases not matched to a gene: 7. This CDR3 spans 14 amino acids. The DNA for the CDR3 is TGTGCCAGCAGACTCGGACAGGGTAGCACTGAAGCTTTCTTT. Translated, it gives CASRLGQGSTEAFF.

The chain couples TRBV6-1 to TRBJ1-2, with D hard to call. CDR1 and CDR2 from the germline V gene are MNHNS and SASEGT. V was shortened by 0 bases and J by 3 bases, with 8 bases between the two germline ends. The CDR3 spans 14 residues. As DNA, the CDR3 is TGTGCCAGCAGTGAAGCGCGTCGGTACTATGGCTACACCTTC. It encodes CASSEARRYYGYTF.

This clonotype has only a few counts. The chain carries TRBV11-2 and TRBJ2-3, with 12 positions matching TRBD2. The CDR3 runs 18 residues. Germline V gene sequence: CDR1 SGHAT, CDR2 FQNNGV. With 1 base clipped from V and 4 bases from J, the junction kept 9 bases outside the gene matches. The CDR3 DNA follows: TGTGCCAGCAGCTTAGCGGGGCCGACTAGCGGGAGTGCAGATACGCAGTATTTT. Translated: CASSLAGPTSGSADTQYF.

Comments on this clonotype: A much larger clone lies one base from this, so it may be a read error. This chain uses TRBV10-2 with TRBJ2-7; TRBD2 agrees at 11 bases. The V gene end was trimmed by 5 bases and the J gene end by 7 bases; junction bases not matched to a gene: 13. Per the germline V gene, CDR1 is WSHSY and CDR2 is SAAADI. The CDR3 is 16 amino acids. CDR3 DNA: TGCGCCAGCAGTCGGACTAGCGGGCTCTCCTACAATGAGCAGTACTTC. Encoded protein: CASSRTSGLSYNEQYF.

This clonotype was counted many times. Germline and junction disagree at one end, which may indicate a read error. The V gene is TRBV5-1, the J gene TRBJ2-3, with D perhaps matching TRBD1 (6 bases). Germline lookup yields CDR1 SGHRS and CDR2 YFSETQ. The CDR3 runs 16 residues. This CDR3 reads CASSLAQGTSTDTQYF. For the CDR3, the DNA is TGTGCCAGCAGCTTAGCACAGGGCACTAGCACAGATACGCAGTATTTT.

The gene calls are TRBV6-2 or TRBV6-3 and TRBJ2-6, with a possible D match to TRBD2 (5 bases). The CDR3 runs to 16 residues. V gave up 2 bases and J gave up 3 bases, with 11 bases separating them. CDR1 MNHEY and CDR2 SVGEGT come from the germline V gene. DNA for the CDR3: TGTGCCAGCAGTTACGGTCTAGGAGGTGGGGCCAACGTCCTGACTTTC. This sequence encodes CASSYGLGGGANVLTF.

V is TRBV21-1 and J is TRBJ2-1. TRBV21-1 is designated a pseudogene. CDR3 size: 15 residues. DNA for the CDR3: TGTGCCAGCAGCAAAGAGGCCAGCTCCTACAATGAGCAGTTCTTC. Protein sequence: CASSKEASSYNEQFF.

The V call is TRBV19, the J call TRBJ2-1; 13 bases fit TRBD2. Trimming removed 3 bases from V and 7 bases from J; junction bases left unmatched: 6. This CDR3 comprises 16 residues. The germline V gene encodes CDR1 LNHDA and CDR2 SQIVND (reference sequence). This chain's CDR3 is CASSIPGTSGTNEQFF. The CDR3 nucleotides read TGTGCCAGTAGTATCCCCGGGACTAGCGGGACTAATGAGCAGTTCTTC.

The chain recombines TRBV12-3 or TRBV12-4 with TRBJ1-5, with 8 nucleotides matching TRBD1. The CDR3 totals 16 residues. The ends lost 7 bases at V and 2 bases at J; junction bases unmatched: 10. The CDR3 bases are TGTGCCAGCACCCCGGACAGGGACGGAGGCAATCAGCCCCAGCATTTT. Encoded protein: CASTPDRDGGNQPQHF.